Presented here are 10 T cell receptor beta chains from one specimen sequenced in a study of T-cell memory formation after mild COVID-19. TCRdb called the 5' RACE reads again in MiXCR, with one record for every CDR3 protein. Among roughly 80,000 distinct CDR3 sequences listed, around 14% were seen once. Sequencing was done on a sample of PBMCs or a T cell subset sorted from them (not recorded which). These receptors originate from an adult woman who had mild COVID-19 (a few samples of this study predate the infection). Cell type and time point are not known.

This clonotype was seen just once. The genes are TRBV7-8 and TRBJ1-2; D possibly corresponds to TRBD1 (5 bases). The CDR3 has 16 residues. CDR1 and CDR2 from the germline V gene are SGHVS and FQNEAQ. Between the trimmed V and J ends, which lost 7 bases and 6 bases, there was a span of 24 bases. Here the CDR3 DNA reads TGTGCCAGCACCTCGACGGTTGGGGGGAGTACGGATGGCTACACCTTC. It yields the protein CASTSTVGGSTDGYTF.

This clonotype was counted a few times. The rearrangement joins TRBV12-3 or TRBV12-4 to TRBJ1-5; TRBD1 might be the D (5 bases). V gave up 5 bases and J gave up 6 bases, with 14 bases separating them. The CDR3 spans 14 residues. The CDR3 protein is CASSILTAAQPQHF. The CDR3 nucleotides read TGTGCCAGCAGTATACTGACAGCAGCTCAGCCCCAGCATTTT.

This clonotype was detected only a few times. The V call is TRBV7-9, the J call TRBJ1-1; D is uncertain. Trimming took off 3 bases at V and 7 bases at J, with 6 bases between the two ends. This CDR3 is 11 amino acids long. The germline V gene encodes CDR1 SEHNR and CDR2 FQNEAQ (reference sequence). CDR3 amino acids: CASSFVGEAFF. The CDR3 coding sequence is TGTGCCAGCAGCTTCGTGGGTGAAGCTTTCTTT.

This clonotype came up a few times. The V and J genes are TRBV24-1 and TRBJ2-1; TRBD1 or TRBD2 may be the D gene (6 bases each). V was clipped by 4 bases and J by 12 bases, with 15 bases between them. The CDR3 runs to 13 residues. Germline CDR1 is KGHDR and CDR2 is SFDVKD. The CDR3 is CATSESYEGGQFF. The CDR3 coding sequence is TGTGCCACCAGTGAATCCTACGAGGGGGGGCAGTTCTTC.

This clonotype was observed a few times. The chain couples TRBV5-1 to TRBJ2-1; 7 positions agree with TRBD1. This CDR3 has 14 residues. Germline V gives CDR1 SGHRS, CDR2 YFSETQ. J was trimmed by 7 bases and V by 0 bases; bases with no gene match: 4. CDR3 amino acids: CASSLGQGVNEQFF. CDR3 in DNA: TGCGCCAGCAGCTTGGGACAGGGAGTGAATGAGCAGTTCTTC.

V gene TRBV3-1 combines with J gene TRBJ2-1; D not certain. The length of the CDR3 is 11 residues. The germline V gene has CDR1 LGHDT and CDR2 YNNKEL (reference sequence). The V gene lost 7 bases and the J gene lost 8 bases, with 9 bases spanning the gap. DNA for the CDR3: TGTGCCAGCACCACTGGTCATGAGCAGTTCTTC. Protein product: CASTTGHEQFF.

This chain links TRBV19 with TRBJ1-1; D gene ambiguous. V lost 1 base to trimming and J lost 0 bases, with 6 bases between them. The germline V gene has CDR1 LNHDA and CDR2 SQIVND (reference sequence). The CDR3 sequence is 14 residues long. Here the CDR3 reads CASSIGTLNTEAFF. The CDR3 DNA follows: TGTGCCAGTAGTATAGGGACGCTGAACACTGAAGCTTTCTTT.

This clonotype has just a few counts. V and J are TRBV5-1 and TRBJ2-7; 10 bases are a match to TRBD1. V lost 3 bases and J lost 3; bases outside the gene matches: 9. Germline CDR1 reads SGHRS; CDR2 reads YFSETQ. The CDR3 loop spans 16 amino acids. The CDR3 DNA follows: TGCGCCAGCAGCTCCTTGCCGGGACAGGGGTACTACGAGCAGTACTTC. Translated, it gives CASSSLPGQGYYEQYF.

The table lists this clonotype with a few counts. The chain combines TRBV30 with TRBJ2-7, with 7 bases lining up with TRBD1. Germline CDR1 is GTSNPN and CDR2 is SVGIG (reference sequence). The CDR3 spans 14 residues. The V gene end was trimmed by 3 bases and the J gene end by 5 bases; junction bases not matched to a gene: 10. CDR3 sequence reads: CAWRGDSGLNEQYF. CDR3 in DNA: TGTGCCTGGAGGGGGGACAGTGGATTGAACGAGCAGTACTTC.

The chain joins TRBV7-9 to TRBJ2-1; 8 bases are a match to TRBD1. The length of the CDR3 is 13 residues. From germline, CDR1 is SEHNR and CDR2 FQNEAQ (reference sequence). V was pared by 5 bases and J by 6 bases, with 3 bases of the junction left unmatched. The CDR3 loop is CASSPGQGNEQFF. CDR3 coding DNA: TGTGCCAGCAGCCCAGGACAGGGCAATGAGCAGTTCTTC.